A single sample gave rise to the 20 T cell receptor beta chains below, sequenced in a study of early T cells in non-severe SARS-CoV-2 infection. TCRdb reprocessed the 5' RACE reads with MiXCR, giving one entry per CDR3 protein. The data hold tens of thousands of distinct CDR3 sequences, with approximately 5.2% observed a single time. Source material: whole blood. The receptor set was obtained from an adult who was a healthcare worker with PCR-confirmed SARS-CoV-2 infection or an uninfected control (not recorded which).

This clonotype was seen at least ten times. The chain employs TRBV7-2 and TRBJ2-1; D unclear. The CDR3 is made up of 13 amino acids. Germline V gene data show CDR1 as SGHTA and CDR2 as FQGNSA. V lost 1 base to trimming and J lost 9 bases, with 10 bases between them. This chain's CDR3 is CASSLEAGSEQFF. In DNA, the CDR3 is TGTGCCAGCAGCTTAGAGGCCGGTTCTGAGCAGTTCTTC.

In this sample, this clonotype turned up many times. The chain combines TRBV10-3 with TRBJ2-7, with 7 bases that match TRBD2. The length of the CDR3 is 13 residues. The junction had 8 bases not matched to a gene; V was cut back by 10 bases and J by 2 bases. The V gene's germline CDR1 is ENHRY and CDR2 SYGVKD. Written as DNA, the CDR3 is TGTGCCACCTCCCTGAGCGGGGCCTACGAGCAGTACTTC. Residues: CATSLSGAYEQYF.

This sequence joins TRBV18 and TRBJ2-1; D possibly corresponds to TRBD1 (5 bases). The germline V gene encodes CDR1 KGHSH and CDR2 LQKENI. The length of the CDR3 is 17 residues. V dropped 3 bases and J dropped 9 bases, with 24 bases sitting between them. The CDR3 region is CASSPTLDTVHLTEQFF. CDR3 bases: TGTGCCAGCTCACCTACTCTGGACACGGTACACCTCACTGAGCAGTTCTTC.

This clonotype was seen a few times. The rearrangement uses TRBV4-3 and TRBJ2-1; D not resolved. The CDR3 has 20 residues. Per the germline V gene, CDR1 is LGHNA and CDR2 is YSLEER. V was clipped by 4 bases and J by 0 bases, with 25 bases between them. The CDR3 sequence: CASSPPTSSGPKSSYNEQFF. CDR3 nucleotides: TGCGCCAGCAGCCCACCCACTTCCTCCGGTCCCAAAAGCTCCTACAATGAGCAGTTCTTC.

In this sample, this clonotype turned up many times. This chain joins TRBV6-5 and TRBJ2-7, with 8 bases aligning to TRBD1. The CDR3 is 14 amino acids. V lost 7 bases and J lost 3; bases outside the gene matches: 8. The V gene's germline CDR1 is MNHEY and CDR2 SVGAGI. CDR3 region: CASTKAGGNYEQYF. The CDR3 coding sequence is TGTGCCAGCACGAAGGCAGGGGGCAACTACGAGCAGTACTTC.

This sequence joins TRBV5-1 and TRBJ1-1; D gene unclear. Looked up from germline, CDR1 is SGHRS and CDR2 is YFSETQ. V lost 4 bases and J lost 0, with 10 bases in between. CDR3 length equals 14 residues. CDR3: CASSPSIMNTEAFF. The CDR3 nucleotides are TGCGCCAGCAGCCCTAGTATAATGAACACTGAAGCTTTCTTT.

This chain links TRBV20-1 with TRBJ2-3; D gene unclear. Trimming stripped 6 bases from V and 2 bases from J, with 18 bases between. CDR3 length equals 15 residues. CDR1 DFQATT and CDR2 SNEGSKA come from the germline V gene (reference sequence). CDR3 nucleotide sequence: TGCAGTGCAGATCGGGTCGCCTACAACACAGATACGCAGTATTTT. Amino acids: CSADRVAYNTDTQYF.

The chain joins TRBV28 to TRBJ2-7, with D unclear. V dropped 1 base and J dropped 2 bases, with 6 bases sitting between them. The germline CDR1 and CDR2 sequences are MDHEN and SYDVKM. This CDR3 comprises 13 residues. The CDR3 region has the DNA TGTGCCAGCAGTTTATCGATCCCCTACGAGCAGTACTTC. Its translation is CASSLSIPYEQYF. The full variable domain, rest sourced from reference TRBV28 and TRBJ2-7, is DVKVTQSSRYLVKRTGEKVFLECVQDMDHENMFWYRQDPGLGLRLIYFSYDVKMKEKGDIPEGYSVSREKKERFSLILESASTNQTSMYLCASSLSIPYEQYFGPGTRLTVT.

The chain links TRBV9 to TRBJ1-1; no definite D call. Germline lookup yields CDR1 SGDLS and CDR2 YYNGEE. Trimming removed 0 bases at V and 4 bases at J, with 13 bases between. CDR3 length equals 15 residues. CDR3 region: CASSVGRRAVTEAFF. The CDR3 DNA follows: TGTGCCAGCAGCGTAGGCCGGCGGGCAGTCACTGAAGCTTTCTTT.

This chain connects TRBV7-8 to TRBJ1-2, with 8 bases fitting TRBD1. J gave up 3 bases and V 4 bases, and 7 bases lay outside the gene matches. The CDR3 length is 15 residues. The germline V gene encodes CDR1 SGHVS and CDR2 FQNEAQ. The CDR3 loop is CASSSRGQDYYGYTF. CDR3 nucleotide sequence: TGTGCCAGCAGCTCCAGGGGGCAGGATTACTATGGCTACACCTTC.

This clonotype was detected many times. CDR3 residues: CASSPDPGGETQYF. In nucleotides, the CDR3 is TGTGCCAGCAGCCCGGATCCGGGGGGGGAGACCCAGTACTTC. This sequence joins TRBV9 and TRBJ2-5; TRBD2 agrees at 8 bases. Germline V gives CDR1 SGDLS, CDR2 YYNGEE. This CDR3 has 14 amino acids. V was clipped by 4 bases and J by 5 bases; unmatched bases: 7. The complete variable domain, with remaining parts taken from reference TRBV9 and TRBJ2-5, reads DSGVTQTPKHLITATGQRVTLRCSPRSGDLSVYWYQQSLDQGLQFLIQYYNGEERAKGNILERFSAQQFPDLHSELNLSSLELGDSALYFCASSPDPGGETQYFGPGTRLLVL.

This clonotype was seen at least ten times. This rearrangement joins TRBV6-4 to TRBJ1-5; TRBD1 might be the D (6 bases). Trimming removed 5 bases from V and 4 bases from J, with 9 bases in between. This CDR3 has 13 residues. Germline loops: CDR1 MRHNA, CDR2 SNTAGT. CDR3 DNA: TGTGCCAGCAGTTCGGACAGTAATCAGCCCCAGCATTTT. Its protein is CASSSDSNQPQHF.

The sample holds many counts of this clonotype. The gene calls are TRBV28 and TRBJ2-5; 10 bases fit TRBD2. Germline loops: CDR1 MDHEN, CDR2 SYDVKM. V lost 4 bases, J lost 2 bases, and 7 bases stayed unmatched. This CDR3 spans 16 amino acids. The CDR3 region is CASSSTSGAQQETQYF. In DNA form, the CDR3 reads TGTGCCAGCAGTTCCACTAGCGGGGCGCAACAAGAGACCCAGTACTTC. Looking up the rest from reference TRBV28 and TRBJ2-5 gives the full variable domain: DVKVTQSSRYLVKRTGEKVFLECVQDMDHENMFWYRQDPGLGLRLIYFSYDVKMKEKGDIPEGYSVSREKKERFSLILESASTNQTSMYLCASSSTSGAQQETQYFGPGTRLLVL.

This clonotype was observed many times. The chain carries TRBV10-3 and TRBJ1-1; 9 bases map to TRBD1. Trimming took 10 bases from V and 0 from J; bases not matched to a gene: 9. The CDR3 extends over 15 amino acids. The germline V gene has CDR1 ENHRY and CDR2 SYGVKD. The DNA of the CDR3 is TGTGCCACCGGGGGGACAGGGACCATGAACACTGAAGCTTTCTTT. This codes for CATGGTGTMNTEAFF.

At least ten counts were recorded for this clonotype. The chain has TRBV20-1 and TRBJ1-5; D might be TRBD1 (6 bases). The V end lost 6 bases, the J end lost 3 bases, and 12 bases lay between the germline ends. CDR3 length equals 13 residues. Germline V lookup: CDR1 DFQATT, CDR2 SNEGSKA (reference sequence). The CDR3, as DNA: TGCAGTGCCCGAGGACAGTACAATCAGCCCCAGCATTTT. Translated, it gives CSARGQYNQPQHF.

In this sample, this clonotype turned up many times. The chain links TRBV5-1 to TRBJ1-4; the D gene is possibly TRBD1 (5 bases). The CDR3 is made up of 16 amino acids. Germline CDR1 is SGHRS and CDR2 is YFSETQ. Trimming shortened V by 0 bases and J by 8 bases, and 17 bases separated the two germline ends. CDR3 sequence reads: CASSLGVTGGEEKLFF. CDR3 nucleotide sequence: TGCGCCAGCAGCTTGGGCGTGACTGGGGGGGAAGAAAAACTGTTTTTT.

This clonotype was detected a few times. CDR3 sequence reads: CSARDVTAHEQYF. CDR3 in DNA: TGCAGTGCTAGAGATGTGACAGCCCACGAGCAGTACTTC. This chain uses TRBV20-1 with TRBJ2-7, with D possibly being TRBD1 (5 bases). From germline, CDR1 is DFQATT and CDR2 SNEGSKA (reference sequence). CDR3 size: 13 residues. Trimming pared 0 bases from V and 5 bases from J, leaving 11 bases between.

This clonotype was counted ten times or more. This chain connects TRBV7-2 to TRBJ1-2; D remains ambiguous. This CDR3 has 12 residues. Trimming cost V 3 bases and J 4 bases, with 6 bases left between them. The V gene's germline CDR1 is SGHTA and CDR2 FQGNSA. The CDR3, as DNA: TGTGCCAGCAGCTTGTGGCTCTATGGCTACACCTTC. Residues: CASSLWLYGYTF. The full variable domain, with the rest looked up from reference TRBV7-2 and TRBJ1-2, is GAGVSQSPSNKVTEKGKDVELRCDPISGHTALYWYRQSLGQGLEFLIYFQGNSAPDKSGLPSDRFSAERTGGSVSTLTIQRTQQEDSAVYLCASSLWLYGYTFGSGTRLTVV.

The chain is built from TRBV11-2 and TRBJ1-5, with D possibly being TRBD1 (5 bases). V was pared by 5 bases and J by 0 bases, with 11 bases between. The V gene's germline CDR1 is SGHAT and CDR2 FQNNGV. The CDR3 is made up of 15 amino acids. DNA of the CDR3: TGTGCCAGCAGCCTCGACAGCCGTAGCAATCAGCCCCAGCATTTT. This sequence encodes CASSLDSRSNQPQHF. The variable domain in full, with the rest retrieved from reference TRBV11-2 and TRBJ1-5, is EAGVAQSPRYKIIEKRQSVAFWCNPISGHATLYWYQQILGQGPKLLIQFQNNGVVDDSQLPKDRFSAERLKGVDSTLKIQPAKLEDSAVYLCASSLDSRSNQPQHFGDGTRLSIL.

This clonotype is judged medium-sized. The junction does not match germline at one end; this may be a read error. The chain uses TRBV19 and TRBJ2-1, with a tentative D call TRBD1 (5 bases). The CDR3 consists of 13 residues. The germline V gene encodes CDR1 LNHDA and CDR2 SQIVND (reference sequence). This CDR3 is CAISSGNLNEQFF. The CDR3 bases are TGTGCCATTAGTTCAGGGAACCTAAATGAGCAGTTCTTC.